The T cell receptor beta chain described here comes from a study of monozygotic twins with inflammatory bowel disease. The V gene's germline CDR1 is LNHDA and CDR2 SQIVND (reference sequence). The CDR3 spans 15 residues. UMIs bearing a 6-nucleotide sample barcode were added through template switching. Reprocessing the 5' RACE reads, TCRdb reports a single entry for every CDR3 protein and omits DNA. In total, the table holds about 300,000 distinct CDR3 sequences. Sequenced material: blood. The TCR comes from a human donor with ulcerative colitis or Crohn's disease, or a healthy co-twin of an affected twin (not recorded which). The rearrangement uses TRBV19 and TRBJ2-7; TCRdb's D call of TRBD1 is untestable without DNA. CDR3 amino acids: CASSIAGTVSYEQYF. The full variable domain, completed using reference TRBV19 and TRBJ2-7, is DGGITQSPKYLFRKEGQNVTLSCEQNLNHDAMYWYRQDPGQGLRLIYYSQIVNDFQKGDIAEGYSVSREKKESFPLTVTSAQKNPTAFYLCASSIAGTVSYEQYFGPGTRLTVT.